One sample yielded the 20 T cell receptor beta chains listed below, sequenced in a study of control samples from healthy donors and cancer patients (dated by TCRdb to the early 2020s). Libraries were prepared through the immunoSEQ multiplex PCR assay. As stored in TCRdb, this immuneACCESS dataset retains in-frame rearrangements with V and J assigned. A fraction of the clones does not appear; measured against another copy, unresolved V genes explain less than half of the discrepancy, and the remainder lacks a known reason. The sample table contains around 200,000 clones; only one count was recorded for about 93% of them. The biggest ten clones account for more than 1.3% of the sample. The sequenced sample consisted of blood. The source is a man aged 50 or older in good health.

This clone was seen only once. The chain couples TRBV11-1 to TRBJ2-5; possibly TRBD2 for D (6 bases). Trimming removed 4 bases from V and 5 bases from J, with 8 bases in between. Germline CDR1 is SGHAT and CDR2 is FQDESV (reference sequence). The CDR3 extends over 12 amino acids. CDR3 nucleotide sequence: TGTGCCAGCAGCTCGGGGGTCGAGACCCAGTACTTC. Translation gives CASSSGVETQYF.

The chain combines TRBV6-6 with TRBJ2-3; D is possibly TRBD1 or TRBD2 (6 bases each). The CDR3 totals 16 residues. Germline assignment: CDR1 MNHNY and CDR2 SVGAGI (reference sequence). The V end was cut by 1 base, the J end by 1 base, with 12 bases between. The CDR3 is CASSYFGGRGTDTQYF. In DNA form, the CDR3 reads TGTGCCAGCAGTTACTTCGGGGGCCGTGGCACAGATACGCAGTATTTT.

The J gene is TRBJ1-2, the V gene TRBV6-4; no clear D gene. Between the trimmed V and J ends, which lost 2 bases and 8 bases, there was a span of 15 bases. The CDR3 contains 14 residues. The germline CDR1 and CDR2 sequences are MRHNA and SNTAGT. As DNA, the CDR3 is TGTGCCAGCAGTGACGGGCCGGGATTGGGAGGCTACACCTTC. This translates into CASSDGPGLGGYTF.

The chain uses TRBV5-1 and TRBJ1-2, with a possible D match to TRBD1 (5 bases). The germline V gene encodes CDR1 SGHRS and CDR2 YFSETQ. This CDR3 is 13 amino acids long. The ends were cut back, 2 bases at V and 5 bases at J, with 10 bases in the middle. For the CDR3, the DNA is TGCGCCAGCAGCTTAGACAGCACTTATGGCTACACCTTC. This translates into CASSLDSTYGYTF.

V is TRBV4-1 and J is TRBJ2-3, with D possibly being TRBD1 (6 bases). CDR3 length: 16 residues. The germline CDR1 and CDR2 sequences are MGHRA and YSYEKL. Trimming shortened V by 4 bases and J by 0 bases, and 14 bases separated the two germline ends. CDR3 nucleotides: TGCGCCAGCAGCCCTTTAGGACAGAAAAGCACAGATACGCAGTATTTT. Protein: CASSPLGQKSTDTQYF.

The rearrangement uses TRBV4-1 and TRBJ1-6, with a tentative D call TRBD1 (6 bases). Deletions cut 4 bases from V and 4 bases from J, with 11 bases between. The germline gives CDR1 MGHRA, CDR2 YSYEKL. The CDR3 has 15 amino acids. This CDR3 is CASSPGEGYNSPLHF. The CDR3 nucleotides read TGCGCCAGCAGCCCAGGGGAAGGATATAATTCACCCCTCCACTTT.

This sequence joins TRBV4-1 and TRBJ1-6; possible D gene TRBD1, 6 bases. Germline V lookup: CDR1 MGHRA, CDR2 YSYEKL. The ends were cut back, 1 base at V and 10 bases at J, with 14 bases in the middle. The CDR3 sequence is 15 residues long. CDR3 nucleotides: TGCGCCAGCAGCCAAGGGGAGGGGGATAGGTCACCCCTCCACTTT. Its protein is CASSQGEGDRSPLHF.

The chain has TRBV3-1 (or the pseudogene TRBV3-2) and TRBJ1-1; D is uncertain. Germline CDR1 reads LGHDT; CDR2 reads YNNKEL (reference sequence). The ends were cut back, 3 bases at V and 6 bases at J, with 8 bases in the middle. CDR3 length: 12 residues. The DNA of the CDR3 is TGTGCCAGCAGCCAGTACGTTTCTGAAGCTTTCTTT. This sequence encodes CASSQYVSEAFF.

V is TRBV6-5 and J is TRBJ2-5; 9 bases are shared with TRBD1. Germline V gene lookup returns CDR1 MNHEY and CDR2 SVGAGI. The junction had 8 bases not matched to a gene; V was cut back by 8 bases and J by 4 bases. CDR3 size: 14 residues. CDR3 residues: CASRGQGFIETQYF. As DNA, the CDR3 is TGTGCCAGCCGCGGACAGGGGTTTATAGAGACCCAGTACTTC.

The genes are TRBV7-2 and TRBJ1-3, with D possibly matching TRBD1 (6 bases). Germline lookup yields CDR1 SGHTA and CDR2 FQGNSA. Trimming left V 1 base short and J 2 bases short, with 12 bases between. The CDR3 loop spans 16 amino acids. The CDR3 nucleotides are TGTGCCAGCAGCTTAGGGGGCCCAGGGGCTGGAAACACCATATATTTT. Its translation: CASSLGGPGAGNTIYF.

The rearrangement uses TRBV10-1 and TRBJ2-5; D uncertain. The V end was cut by 8 bases, the J end by 4 bases, with 11 bases between. The germline gives CDR1 WNHNN, CDR2 SYGVQD (reference sequence). This CDR3 has 12 amino acids. CDR3 sequence: CASQFWRETQYF. CDR3 bases: TGCGCCAGCCAATTTTGGAGAGAGACCCAGTACTTC.

The rearrangement uses TRBV9 and TRBJ2-3; the D gene is possibly TRBD1 (5 bases). Trimming removed 0 bases at V and 4 bases at J, with 18 bases between. Germline loops: CDR1 SGDLS, CDR2 YYNGEE. The CDR3 consists of 17 residues. The CDR3 region has the DNA TGTGCCAGCAGCGTAGCTTTAGACCGACAGTACTCAGATACGCAGTATTTT. It specifies CASSVALDRQYSDTQYF.

The chain joins TRBV5-1 to TRBJ1-4; 9 bases line up with TRBD1. The CDR3 consists of 16 residues. The J segment lost 0 bases and the V segment lost 2 bases, leaving 2 bases of the junction unmatched. Per germline, CDR1 SGHRS and CDR2 YFSETQ. DNA for the CDR3: TGCGCCAGCAGCTTAACAGGGGGCCCAACTAATGAAAAACTGTTTTTT. It codes for CASSLTGGPTNEKLFF.

The chain joins TRBV29-1 to TRBJ1-5; possible D gene TRBD1, 6 bases. This CDR3 has 13 amino acids. Germline V gives CDR1 SQVTM, CDR2 ANQGSEA. Trimming removed 6 bases from V and 0 bases from J, with 9 bases in between. The CDR3 region has the DNA TGCAGCGTGGGGGGGCCTAGCAATCAGCCCCAGCATTTT. Translated, it gives CSVGGPSNQPQHF. The variable domain in full, completed from reference TRBV29-1 and TRBJ1-5, reads SAVISQKPSRDICQRGTSLTIQCQVDSQVTMMFWYRQQPGQSLTLIATANQGSEATYESGFVIDKFPISRPNLTFSTLTVSNMSPEDSSIYLCSVGGPSNQPQHFGDGTRLSIL.

V and J are TRBV6-1 and TRBJ2-7; TRBD2 might be the D (7 bases). The CDR3 is made up of 14 amino acids. V was cut by 1 base and J by 9 bases, with 16 bases left in between. Looked up from germline, CDR1 is MNHNS and CDR2 is SASEGT. The CDR3 nucleotides read TGTGCCAGCAGTGAAGGGCACAGGGACTACCCGCAGTACGTC. This encodes CASSEGHRDYPQYV.

The V call is TRBV5-1, the J call TRBJ2-2, with TRBD1 identical over 10 bases. The junction had 10 bases not matched to a gene; V was cut back by 4 bases and J by 4 bases. This CDR3 region has 17 residues. Germline CDR1 reads SGHRS; CDR2 reads YFSETQ. The CDR3 DNA is TGCGCCAGCAGCCCCAGACAGGGGGCGGGAGGCACCGGGGAGCTGTTTTTT. It encodes CASSPRQGAGGTGELFF.

The chain links TRBV19 to TRBJ1-1; no definite D call. This CDR3 region has 11 residues. Germline V CDR1 and CDR2: LNHDA, SQIVND (reference sequence). V lost 10 bases and J lost 1, with 7 bases in between. The DNA of the CDR3 is TGTGCCACTAGGACGAACACTGAAGCTTTCTTT. Encoded protein: CATRTNTEAFF.

This chain uses TRBV5-1 with TRBJ2-2, with D uncertain. The CDR3 has 14 amino acids. Looked up from germline, CDR1 is SGHRS and CDR2 is YFSETQ. V gave up 5 bases and J gave up 2 bases, with 10 bases separating them. The CDR3 is CASRQQTNTGELFF. CDR3 sequence (DNA): TGCGCCAGCAGGCAACAGACTAACACCGGGGAGCTGTTTTTT.

V is TRBV5-1 and J is TRBJ2-3; either TRBD1 or TRBD2 may supply D (5 bases each). The ends were cut back, 6 bases at V and 6 bases at J, with 17 bases in the middle. Germline lookup yields CDR1 SGHRS and CDR2 YFSETQ. CDR3 size: 14 residues. DNA of the CDR3: TGCGCCAGCACCCTTGCCGGGGCTGGGGATACGCAGTATTTT. Encoded protein: CASTLAGAGDTQYF.

The rearrangement uses TRBV5-1 and TRBJ2-5; D might be TRBD2 (6 bases). The length of the CDR3 is 16 residues. Between the trimmed V and J ends, which lost 2 bases and 4 bases, there was a span of 18 bases. Germline V lookup: CDR1 SGHRS, CDR2 YFSETQ. CDR3 in DNA: TGCGCCAGCAGCTTTGGAGGGGCCCTCGGGATAGAGACCCAGTACTTC. It specifies CASSFGGALGIETQYF. Full variable domain (missing parts from reference TRBV5-1 and TRBJ2-5): KAGVTQTPRYLIKTRGQQVTLSCSPISGHRSVSWYQQTPGQGLQFLFEYFSETQRNKGNFPGRFSGRQFSNSRSEMNVSTLELGDSALYLCASSFGGALGIETQYFGPGTRLLVL.